The rows below give T cell receptor beta chains drawn from one sample of a study of T-cell memory formation after mild COVID-19. TCRdb processed the 5' RACE reads anew with MiXCR; each CDR3 protein has one entry. Among fewer than 40,000 distinct CDR3 sequences listed, roughly 7.2% were seen once. Sequencing used PBMCs or a T cell subset sorted from them (not recorded which). The origin of the receptors is a man aged 18 to 29 who had mild COVID-19 (a few samples of this study predate the infection). Cell type and time point are not known. Each CDR3 is given without its conserved first and last residue.

V: TRBV4-2
J: TRBJ1-4
CDR3: ASSQDYRGGSEKLF

V: TRBV4-2
J: TRBJ2-7
CDR3: ASRPGSGSDEQY

V: TRBV20-1
J: TRBJ2-3
CDR3: SAPSGGASDTQY

V: TRBV4-2
J: TRBJ2-1
CDR3: ASSQDILAGGLNREQF

V: TRBV2
J: TRBJ2-4
CDR3: ASSGGGLGNIQY

V: TRBV7-2
J: TRBJ2-3
CDR3: ASSLGPGADTQY

V: TRBV7-7
J: TRBJ2-3
CDR3: ASSPGGSDTQY

V: TRBV7-2
J: TRBJ1-6
CDR3: ASSLNYGTANSPLH

V: TRBV9
J: TRBJ2-6
CDR3: ASSVRGGANVLT

V: TRBV18
J: TRBJ2-2
CDR3: ASSPPDRALIGELF

V: TRBV6-5
J: TRBJ2-2
CDR3: ASSSSGAYFGELF

V: TRBV5-4
J: TRBJ2-3
CDR3: ASRIGQISTDTQY

V: TRBV12-3/TRBV12-4
J: TRBJ2-3
CDR3: ASRGGGVGTDTQY

V: TRBV30
J: TRBJ1-1
CDR3: AWSVNRARTEAF

V: TRBV25-1
J: TRBJ1-2
CDR3: ASSEYQNGGRKYGYT

V: TRBV6-4
J: TRBJ2-2
CDR3: ASSQGSGELF

V: TRBV9
J: TRBJ1-2
CDR3: ASSVDGVASYGYT

V: TRBV27
J: TRBJ2-2
CDR3: ASKVAQAFTGELF

V: TRBV6-6
J: TRBJ1-1
CDR3: ASSYVPDTEAF

V: TRBV5-6
J: TRBJ2-1
CDR3: ASSFDNYNEQF

V: TRBV4-2
J: TRBJ2-3
CDR3: ASSQGLTHGNSDTQY

V: TRBV9
J: TRBJ2-1
CDR3: ASSVVSAGRQF

V: TRBV20-1
J: TRBJ1-6
CDR3: SARTGGSGRSPLH

V: TRBV28
J: TRBJ1-1
CDR3: ASSLKQYTEAF

V: TRBV5-1
J: TRBJ2-7
CDR3: ASSWGQAVPEQY

V: TRBV15
J: TRBJ2-1
CDR3: ATSRDSGGLYNEQF

V: TRBV7-9
J: TRBJ1-5
CDR3: ASSTGLSNQPQH

V: TRBV6-5
J: TRBJ2-1
CDR3: ASTSRPTGGSEQF

V: TRBV20-1
J: TRBJ1-1
CDR3: SASSSGRNTEAF

V: TRBV12-3/TRBV12-4
J: TRBJ1-1
CDR3: ASSFGGTVNTEAF

V: TRBV6-5
J: TRBJ1-6
CDR3: ASTRTGTYNSPLH

V: TRBV18
J: TRBJ1-1
CDR3: ASSPFSTNTEAF

V: TRBV12-3/TRBV12-4
J: TRBJ2-1
CDR3: ASSPTVAGSYNEQF

V: TRBV6-7
J: TRBJ1-6
CDR3: ASSYWHEIH

V: TRBV24-1
J: TRBJ2-7
CDR3: ATSRSTTYEQY

V: TRBV9
J: TRBJ2-5
CDR3: ASNRRAGFSETQY

V: TRBV12-3/TRBV12-4
J: TRBJ2-5
CDR3: ASSLETPQETQY

V: TRBV28
J: TRBJ1-4
CDR3: ASRTGGAFEKLF

V: TRBV12-3/TRBV12-4
J: TRBJ1-5
CDR3: ASSFMGQSFDQPQH

V: TRBV5-1
J: TRBJ2-3
CDR3: ASSDLAGGASTDTQY

V: TRBV7-2
J: TRBJ2-5
CDR3: ASSFDRAQETQY

V: TRBV20-1
J: TRBJ2-5
CDR3: SARDYYQETQY

V: TRBV7-3
J: TRBJ2-5
CDR3: ASSLGYWGTETQY